Sequencing of this TCR beta chain was carried out in a study of blood T cell repertoires in COVID-19. The overall study: PBMCs, B-cell-depleted T cells, or T cells were the source of the cDNA or gDNA that made up the material.

Germline values: CDR1 MNHEY, CDR2 SMNVEV (reference sequence). The CDR3 runs to 16 residues. The ends were cut back, 5 bases at V and 4 bases at J, with 21 bases in the middle. Here immunoSEQ multiplex PCR was the method, and the copy in TCRdb shows in-frame clones only, minus some. In the table there are about 480,000 clones, 70% to 90% of which are singletons. Sequencing used peripheral blood. The receptor was isolated from a woman aged 45-59 years with COVID-19, enrolled during active disease. The chain joins TRBV27 to TRBJ2-7; a possible D gene is TRBD2 (7 bases). The CDR3 DNA follows: TGTGCCAGCAGTGACTCTCTGCGGGGGCTAAAGTACGAGCAGTACTTC. This codes for CASSDSLRGLKYEQYF.